The entry that follows covers one T cell receptor beta chain sequence. Its antigen remains unidentified. This specimen comes from a study of cytomegalovirus exposure and HLA in healthy donors. Healthy people donating bone marrow made up the donors. Study-level findings and limits: It was reportedly the case that the classifier diagnosed cytomegalovirus status with high specificity and sensitivity. The authors confirmed in vitro that three CMV-associated chains were specific for CMV antigens.

In the PCR, 60 Vbeta and 13 Jbeta primers were used. The repertoire was sequenced with immunoSEQ multiplex PCR; TCRdb's copy has only in-frame clones and lacks some. This table has about 200,000 clones, about 80% appearing once. CDR3 length: 15 residues. Germline values: CDR1 MNHNS, CDR2 SASEGT. After removal of 5 bases from V and 5 bases from J, the junction contained 9 bases not matched to a gene. Input material: PBMCs. The V and J genes are TRBV6-1 and TRBJ2-5, with 9 positions matching TRBD1. The receptor was isolated from a man aged 35 to 55 in good health and CMV-seronegative. The CDR3, as DNA: TGTGCCAGCAGTCAGGGACAGGGCGCATTTGAGACCCAGTACTTC. Translating gives CASSQGQGAFETQYF.